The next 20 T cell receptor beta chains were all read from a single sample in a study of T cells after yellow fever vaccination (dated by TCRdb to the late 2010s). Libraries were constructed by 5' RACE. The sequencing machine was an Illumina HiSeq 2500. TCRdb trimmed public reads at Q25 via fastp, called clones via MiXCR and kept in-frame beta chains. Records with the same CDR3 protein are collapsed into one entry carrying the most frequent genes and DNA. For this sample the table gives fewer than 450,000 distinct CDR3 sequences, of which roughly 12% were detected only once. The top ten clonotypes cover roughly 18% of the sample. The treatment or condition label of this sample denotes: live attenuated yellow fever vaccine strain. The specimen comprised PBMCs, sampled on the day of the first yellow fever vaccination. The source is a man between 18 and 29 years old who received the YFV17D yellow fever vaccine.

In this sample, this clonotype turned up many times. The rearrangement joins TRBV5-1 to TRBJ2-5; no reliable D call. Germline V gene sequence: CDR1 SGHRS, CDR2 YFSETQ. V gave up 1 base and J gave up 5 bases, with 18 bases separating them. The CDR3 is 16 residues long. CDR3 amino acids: CASSLWVAPQSETQYF. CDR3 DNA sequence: TGCGCCAGCAGCTTGTGGGTAGCCCCACAATCTGAGACCCAGTACTTC.

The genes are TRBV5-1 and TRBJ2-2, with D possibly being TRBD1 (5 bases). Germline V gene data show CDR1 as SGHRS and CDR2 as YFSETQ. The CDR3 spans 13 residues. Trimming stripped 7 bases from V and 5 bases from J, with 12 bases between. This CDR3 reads CASRTDMTGELFF. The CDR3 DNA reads TGCGCCAGCCGGACGGACATGACCGGGGAGCTGTTTTTT.

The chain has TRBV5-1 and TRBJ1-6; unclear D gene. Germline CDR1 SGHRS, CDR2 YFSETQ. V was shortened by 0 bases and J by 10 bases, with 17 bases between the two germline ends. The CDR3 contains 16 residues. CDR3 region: CASSLDGIRGGSPLHF. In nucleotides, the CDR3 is TGCGCCAGCAGCTTGGACGGCATACGGGGTGGATCACCCCTCCACTTT.

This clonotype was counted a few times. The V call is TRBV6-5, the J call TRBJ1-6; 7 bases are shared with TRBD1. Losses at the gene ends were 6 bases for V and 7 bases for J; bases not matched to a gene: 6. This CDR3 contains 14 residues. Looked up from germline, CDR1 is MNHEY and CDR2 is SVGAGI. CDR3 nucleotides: TGTGCCAGCAGGGCCTGGGACAGAAATTCACCCCTCCACTTT. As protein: CASRAWDRNSPLHF.

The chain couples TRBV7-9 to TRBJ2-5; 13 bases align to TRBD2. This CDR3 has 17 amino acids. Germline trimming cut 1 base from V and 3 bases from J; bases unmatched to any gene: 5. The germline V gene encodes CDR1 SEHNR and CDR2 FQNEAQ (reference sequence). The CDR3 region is CASSLGLAGGIEETQYF. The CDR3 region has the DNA TGTGCCAGCAGCTTAGGACTAGCGGGGGGTATTGAAGAGACCCAGTACTTC.

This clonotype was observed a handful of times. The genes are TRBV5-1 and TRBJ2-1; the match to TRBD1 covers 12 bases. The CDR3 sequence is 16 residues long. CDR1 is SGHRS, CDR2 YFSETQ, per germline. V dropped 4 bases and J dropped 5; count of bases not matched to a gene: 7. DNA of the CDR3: TGCGCCAGCAGCCGAAGCGGGGACAGGGGGCACAATGAGCAGTTCTTC. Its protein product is CASSRSGDRGHNEQFF. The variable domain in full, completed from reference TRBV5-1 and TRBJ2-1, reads KAGVTQTPRYLIKTRGQQVTLSCSPISGHRSVSWYQQTPGQGLQFLFEYFSETQRNKGNFPGRFSGRQFSNSRSEMNVSTLELGDSALYLCASSRSGDRGHNEQFFGPGTRLTVL.

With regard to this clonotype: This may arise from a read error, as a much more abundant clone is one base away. In DNA, the CDR3 is TGTGCCAGCAGTTTTAATCAGCCCCAGCATTTT. Protein: CASSFNQPQHF. The gene calls are TRBV28 and TRBJ1-5, with no clear D. CDR3 length: 11 amino acids. The V end was cut by 3 bases, the J end by 4 bases, with 1 base between. Per germline, CDR1 MDHEN and CDR2 SYDVKM.

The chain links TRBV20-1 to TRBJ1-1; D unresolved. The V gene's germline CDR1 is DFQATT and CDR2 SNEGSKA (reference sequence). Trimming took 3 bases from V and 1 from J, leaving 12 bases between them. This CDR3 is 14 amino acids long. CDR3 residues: CSASGNEGNTEAFF. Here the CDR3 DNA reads TGCAGTGCTAGCGGGAATGAGGGGAACACTGAAGCTTTCTTT.

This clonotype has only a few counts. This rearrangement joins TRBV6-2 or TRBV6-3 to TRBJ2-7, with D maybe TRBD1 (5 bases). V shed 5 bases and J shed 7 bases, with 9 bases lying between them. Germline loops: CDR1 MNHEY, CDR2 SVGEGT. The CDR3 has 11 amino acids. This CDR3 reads CASSQGPEQYV. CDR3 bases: TGTGCCAGCAGTCAGGGTCCTGAGCAGTACGTC.

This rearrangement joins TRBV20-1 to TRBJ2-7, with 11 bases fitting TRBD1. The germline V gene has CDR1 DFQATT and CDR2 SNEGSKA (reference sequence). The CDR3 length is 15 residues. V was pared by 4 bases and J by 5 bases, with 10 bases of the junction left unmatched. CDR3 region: CSATGPGQGAHEQYF. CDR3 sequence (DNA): TGCAGTGCTACCGGGCCCGGACAGGGGGCCCACGAGCAGTACTTC.

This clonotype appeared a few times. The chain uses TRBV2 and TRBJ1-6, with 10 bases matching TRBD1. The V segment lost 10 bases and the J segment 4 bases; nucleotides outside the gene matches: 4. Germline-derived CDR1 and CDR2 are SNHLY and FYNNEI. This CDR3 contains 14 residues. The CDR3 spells CATGTGVYNSPLHF. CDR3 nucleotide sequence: TGTGCCACCGGGACAGGGGTATATAATTCACCCCTCCACTTT. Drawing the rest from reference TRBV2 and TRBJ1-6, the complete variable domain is EPEVTQTPSHQVTQMGQEVILRCVPISNHLYFYWYRQILGQKVEFLVSFYNNEISEKSEIFDDQFSVERPDGSNFTLKIRSTKLEDSAMYFCATGTGVYNSPLHFGNGTRLTVT.

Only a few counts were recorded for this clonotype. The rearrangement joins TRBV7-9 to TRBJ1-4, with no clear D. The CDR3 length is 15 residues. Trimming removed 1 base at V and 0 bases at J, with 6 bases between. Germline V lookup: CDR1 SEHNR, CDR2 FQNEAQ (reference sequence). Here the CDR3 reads CASSLGVTTNEKLFF. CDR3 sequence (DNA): TGTGCCAGCAGCTTAGGGGTCACAACTAATGAAAAACTGTTTTTT. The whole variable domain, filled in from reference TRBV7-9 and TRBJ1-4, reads DTGVSQNPRHKITKRGQNVTFRCDPISEHNRLYWYRQTLGQGPEFLTYFQNEAQLEKSRLLSDRFSAERPKGSFSTLEIQRTEQGDSAMYLCASSLGVTTNEKLFFGSGTQLSVL.

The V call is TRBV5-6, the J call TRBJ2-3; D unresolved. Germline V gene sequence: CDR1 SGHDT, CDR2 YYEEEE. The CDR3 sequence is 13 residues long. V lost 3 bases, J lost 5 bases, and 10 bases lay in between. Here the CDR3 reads CASSSPQRDTQYF. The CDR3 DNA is TGTGCCAGCAGCTCCCCACAGCGAGATACGCAGTATTTT.

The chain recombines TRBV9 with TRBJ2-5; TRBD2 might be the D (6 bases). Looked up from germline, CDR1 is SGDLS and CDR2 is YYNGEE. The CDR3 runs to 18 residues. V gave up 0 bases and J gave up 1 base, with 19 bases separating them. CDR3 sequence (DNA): TGTGCCAGCAGCGTAGCTGCGGGGATTGGTTCTGGCCAAGAGACCCAGTACTTC. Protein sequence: CASSVAAGIGSGQETQYF.

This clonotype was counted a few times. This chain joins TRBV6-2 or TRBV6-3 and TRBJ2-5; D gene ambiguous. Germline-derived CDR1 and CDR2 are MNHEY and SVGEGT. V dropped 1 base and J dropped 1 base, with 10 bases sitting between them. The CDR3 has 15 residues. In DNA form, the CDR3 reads TGTGCCAGCAGTTACTTAACAACGCCCCAAGAGACCCAGTACTTC. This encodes CASSYLTTPQETQYF.

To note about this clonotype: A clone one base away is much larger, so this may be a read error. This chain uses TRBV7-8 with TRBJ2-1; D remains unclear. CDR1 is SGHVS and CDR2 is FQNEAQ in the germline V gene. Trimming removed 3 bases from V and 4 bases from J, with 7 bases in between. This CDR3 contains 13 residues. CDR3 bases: TGTGCCAGCAGCTTTCCAGTTTACAATGAGCAGTTCTTC. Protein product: CASSFPVYNEQFF.

This CDR3 is CASSRPGTAVYGYTF. The CDR3 DNA reads TGTGCCAGCAGCCGTCCCGGGACCGCCGTCTATGGCTACACCTTC. This rearrangement joins TRBV3-1 to TRBJ1-2, with a tentative D call TRBD1 (5 bases). Germline CDR1 reads LGHDT; CDR2 reads YNNKEL (reference sequence). The CDR3 loop spans 15 amino acids. V was cut by 4 bases and J by 4 bases, with 16 bases left in between.

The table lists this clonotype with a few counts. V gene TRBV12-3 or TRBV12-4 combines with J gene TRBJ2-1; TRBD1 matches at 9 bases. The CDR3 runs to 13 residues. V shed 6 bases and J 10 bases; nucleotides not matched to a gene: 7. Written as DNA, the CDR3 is TGTGCCAGCAGCTCCAACGACAGGGGGGAGCAGTTCTTC. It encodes CASSSNDRGEQFF.

DNA for the CDR3: TGTGCCAGCAGCTTAAGAGCTATCCAAGAGACCCAGTACTTC. This sequence encodes CASSLRAIQETQYF. This chain uses TRBV7-2 with TRBJ2-5; D uncertain. CDR3 length: 14 residues. Germline values: CDR1 SGHTA, CDR2 FQGNSA. Trimming left V 2 bases short and J 1 base short, with 8 bases between.

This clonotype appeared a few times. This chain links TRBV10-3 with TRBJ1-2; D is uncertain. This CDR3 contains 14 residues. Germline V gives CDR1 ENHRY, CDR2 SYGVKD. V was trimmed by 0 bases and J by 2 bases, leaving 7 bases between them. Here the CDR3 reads CAISESNRNYGYTF. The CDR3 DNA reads TGTGCCATCAGTGAGTCTAACAGAAACTATGGCTACACCTTC.